This is a list of T cell receptor beta chains from one sample in a study of HIV-infected patients and healthy controls. TCRdb recomputed calls from the 5' RACE reads with MiXCR, one row per CDR3 protein. The data contain around 64,000 distinct CDR3 sequences, 16% of them seen just once; the ten biggest clones take up around 5.9%. Material: CD4+ T cells from blood. These TCRs come from a human donor in good health. Both conserved end residues are part of each CDR3. D genes are given only for firm matches. Clone size appears in some rows only: once, few, many, or a class for an expanded clone.

TRBV4-2	TRBD2	TRBJ2-3	few	18	TGTGCCAGCAGCCAAGAGGGAGGGGGAACTAGCGGGGCAGATACGCAGTATTTT	CASSQEGGGTSGADTQYF
TRBV7-9	TRBD1	TRBJ2-2	.	19	TGTGCCAGCAGCCAACGGGACAGGGGTTGGCGGACGCACACCGGGGAGCTGTTTTTT	CASSQRDRGWRTHTGELFF
TRBV6-2/TRBV6-3	.	TRBJ1-2	many	15	TGTGCCAGCAGTTACGGTGACCGCCCTCTGGATGGCTACACCTTC	CASSYGDRPLDGYTF
TRBV29-1	.	TRBJ2-6	many	12	TGCAGCGTTGCGCCTGGGGCCAACGTCCTGACTTTC	CSVAPGANVLTF
TRBV7-9	.	TRBJ2-3	.	16	TGTGCCAGCAGCTTAGCAGTAGGTGGGGCTAAAGATACGCAGTATTTT	CASSLAVGGAKDTQYF
TRBV18	TRBD2	TRBJ2-1	.	14	TGTGCCAGCACCCCACTAGCGGGAGTCAATGAGCAGTTCTTC	CASTPLAGVNEQFF
TRBV5-1	.	TRBJ2-5	many	16	TGCGCCAGCAGCACCAGGACCACCCTCAGAGGAGAGACCCAGTACTTC	CASSTRTTLRGETQYF
TRBV5-1	TRBD2	TRBJ2-5	few	14	TGCGCCAGCAGCGTTACTAGCGGGCAAGAGACCCAGTACTTC	CASSVTSGQETQYF
TRBV7-2	.	TRBJ2-5	few	17	TGTGCCAGCAGCCCCCGGGTCCTAACCCTTTACCAAGAGACCCAGTACTTC	CASSPRVLTLYQETQYF
TRBV29-1	.	TRBJ2-5	few	15	TGCAGCGTCCTGAGTGGCAAGGTCCTGGTGGAGACCCAGTACTTC	CSVLSGKVLVETQYF
TRBV27	TRBD1	TRBJ2-1	.	17	TGTGCCAGCAGTTTATTACTGCTCCGGGACAGGGGCGATGAGCAGTTCTTC	CASSLLLLRDRGDEQFF
TRBV30	.	TRBJ2-1	.	12	TGTGCCTGGAAGCCTGGCTACAATGAGCAGTTCTTC	CAWKPGYNEQFF
TRBV3-1	TRBD2	TRBJ2-7	.	14	TGTGCCAGCAGCCAAGCTAGCGGGTTAAAGGAGCAGTACTTC	CASSQASGLKEQYF
TRBV12-3/TRBV12-4	TRBD2	TRBJ2-1	.	15	TGTGCCAGCAGTTTAGAAGCGGGAGGGCCGAATGAGCAGTTCTTC	CASSLEAGGPNEQFF
TRBV7-2	TRBD2	TRBJ2-3	many	19	TGTGCCAGCAGCTCCCGACTCGGAGACTCGCGGGGGGGCACAGATACGCAGTATTTT	CASSSRLGDSRGGTDTQYF
TRBV20-1	.	TRBJ1-1	.	12	TGCAGTGGGGGGAGGGCGACAACCGGAGCTTTCTTT	CSGGRATTGAFF
TRBV19	.	TRBJ2-4	.	14	TGTGCCAGTAGGTCAGGGTTGGGCAAAAACATTCAGTACTTC	CASRSGLGKNIQYF
TRBV7-9	.	TRBJ2-7	.	15	TGTGCCAGCAGCACTTGGGACAGCGGGAGATACGAGCAGTACTTC	CASSTWDSGRYEQYF
TRBV5-6	.	TRBJ2-5	few	13	TGTGCCAGCAGCTATATGGGACGGGAGACCCAGTACTTC	CASSYMGRETQYF
TRBV7-9	.	TRBJ1-1	few	13	TGTGCCAGCAGCTTAAAGAGGGACACTGAAGCTTTCTTT	CASSLKRDTEAFF
TRBV6-6	.	TRBJ1-5	few	14	TGTGCCAGTTCGGGGGGGTTCGGCAATCAGCCCCAGCATTTT	CASSGGFGNQPQHF
TRBV7-2	.	TRBJ2-7	.	13	TGTGCCTCATCAAGGGACCCCAAGTACGAGCAGTACTTC	CASSRDPKYEQYF
TRBV20-1	TRBD1	TRBJ1-1	few	15	TGCAGTGCTAGAGATCCCTCTACAGGGGTAGTGGTAGCTTTCTTT	CSARDPSTGVVVAFF
TRBV20-1	TRBD2	TRBJ2-2	.	13	TGCAGTGCTATCCTAGCGGGAGGGCGGGAGCTGTTTTTT	CSAILAGGRELFF
TRBV7-9	.	TRBJ1-5	few	13	TGTGCCAGCAGCTTAGGATCCGATCAGCCCCAGCATTTT	CASSLGSDQPQHF
TRBV7-7	.	TRBJ2-3	few	14	TGTGCCAGCAGCTTAGCGAGCGACTTCTCGGCGTTGTATTTT	CASSLASDFSALYF
TRBV20-1	TRBD1	TRBJ2-5	few	14	TGCAGTGCCGCCCTAACAGGGGGCGGACAGACCCAGTACTTC	CSAALTGGGQTQYF
TRBV5-1	TRBD2	TRBJ2-7	few	16	TGCGCCAGCAGCTTACCGGGACTAGCGGGGCCCGGCGAGCAGTACTTC	CASSLPGLAGPGEQYF
TRBV29-1	TRBD1	TRBJ2-3	.	15	TGCAGCGTTACCCGCGACAGGGGGAAGACAGATACGCAGTATTTT	CSVTRDRGKTDTQYF
TRBV6-2/TRBV6-3	TRBD1	TRBJ2-7	.	16	TGTGCCAGCAGTTACCGAACGAGGACAGGGTTGGGCGAGCAGTACTTC	CASSYRTRTGLGEQYF
TRBV12-3/TRBV12-4	.	TRBJ1-1	few	14	TGTGCCAGCAGTGCCGCGGGGGGGTACGCTGAAGCTTTCTTT	CASSAAGGYAEAFF
TRBV7-8	TRBD1	TRBJ2-5	once	16	TGTGCCAGCAGCCCCACAGGGGCCAATACCCAAGAGACCCAGTACTTC	CASSPTGANTQETQYF
TRBV7-6	.	TRBJ1-5	.	15	TGTGCCAGCAGCCCAGACGGACAGAGCAATCAGCCCCAGCATTTT	CASSPDGQSNQPQHF
TRBV18	.	TRBJ1-2	few	15	TGTGCCAGCTCACCACAATTAGACGTTAACTATGGCTACACCTTC	CASSPQLDVNYGYTF
TRBV5-4	.	TRBJ2-6	.	15	TGTGCCAGCAGCTTGATAGGGCCTGGGGCCAACGTCCTGACTTTC	CASSLIGPGANVLTF
TRBV7-2	TRBD1	TRBJ2-7	.	14	TGTGCCAGCAGCTTAGACAGGGGGCCTCGGGAGCAGTACTTC	CASSLDRGPREQYF
TRBV7-9	.	TRBJ2-5	few	15	TGTGCCAGCAGCTTCGGCAGTGTGTACCAAGAGACCCAGTACTTC	CASSFGSVYQETQYF
TRBV29-1	TRBD2	TRBJ2-3	.	17	TGCAGGGGCGTTCTAGCGGGACCTATATCTAGCACAGATACGCAGTATTTT	CRGVLAGPISSTDTQYF
TRBV2	.	TRBJ1-5	once	12	TGTGCCAGCAGTGCTAGCAATCAGCCCCAGCATTTT	CASSASNQPQHF
TRBV2	TRBD2	TRBJ2-1	.	14	TGTGCCAGCAGTGACCAGCGGGGGACCACTGAGCAGTTCTTC	CASSDQRGTTEQFF
TRBV6-2/TRBV6-3	.	TRBJ2-7	few	15	TGTGCCAGCAGTTACCGTGGGGGACACTCCTACGAGCAGTACTTC	CASSYRGGHSYEQYF
TRBV20-1	.	TRBJ1-5	many	14	TGCAGTGTTACCCCCGGGGGGCAGGATCAGCCCCAGCATTTT	CSVTPGGQDQPQHF
TRBV3-1	.	TRBJ1-1	.	16	TGTGCCAGCAGACATGGACAGTCAAGGGGGAACACTGAAGCTTTCTTT	CASRHGQSRGNTEAFF
TRBV29-1	.	TRBJ2-7	.	11	TGCAGCGGGGGGTCAGTCTACGAGCAGTACTTC	CSGGSVYEQYF
TRBV18	.	TRBJ2-7	few	15	TGTGCCAGCTCACCCACGGCGACAGGACGTGGCGAGCAGTACTTC	CASSPTATGRGEQYF
TRBV3-1	.	TRBJ1-4	few	15	TGTGCCAGCAGCCAAGGTTCCACAGTCACGTCAAAACTGTTTTTT	CASSQGSTVTSKLFF
TRBV20-1	.	TRBJ2-1	.	14	TGCAGTGCTAGGGGGAGGAAAAAAGTGAATGAGCAGTTCTTC	CSARGRKKVNEQFF
TRBV6-1	.	TRBJ2-2	many	15	TGTGCCAGCTTTACCGGGGTAGGGGGTCCCGGGGAGCTGTTTTTT	CASFTGVGGPGELFF
TRBV7-6	.	TRBJ1-1	.	15	TGTGCCAGCAGCTTGCAAACAGGGACGATAACTGAAGCTTTCTTT	CASSLQTGTITEAFF
TRBV10-3	TRBD1	TRBJ2-1	once	13	TGTGCCATACGATCGACAGGGATGAATGAGCAGTTCTTC	CAIRSTGMNEQFF
TRBV6-6	.	TRBJ2-7	.	13	TGTGCCAGCAGTTACAGTGGCTTCTACGAGCAGTACTTC	CASSYSGFYEQYF
TRBV7-2	.	TRBJ2-1	many	15	TGTGCCAGCAGCTTAAAAGGGTCAGATTTCAATGAGCAGTTCTTC	CASSLKGSDFNEQFF
TRBV10-3	TRBD2	TRBJ2-2	many	15	TGTGCCACCTTAGGCGGGAGTGTACACACCGGGGAGCTGTTTTTT	CATLGGSVHTGELFF
TRBV12-3/TRBV12-4	.	TRBJ1-1	.	12	TGTGCCAGCAGTTTTGGGGGAACTGAAGCTTTCTTT	CASSFGGTEAFF
TRBV5-4	.	TRBJ2-2	once	14	TGTGCCAGCAGCTTGCAGGGTAACACCGGGGAGCTGTTTTTT	CASSLQGNTGELFF
TRBV12-3/TRBV12-4	.	TRBJ1-1	few	16	TGTGCCAGCAACTCCGGACAGCACAATGCGAACACTGAAGCTTTCTTT	CASNSGQHNANTEAFF
TRBV12-3/TRBV12-4	.	TRBJ2-1	.	15	TGTGCCAGCAGTGAGGGGTCTGTCTGGACGAATGAGCAGTTCTTC	CASSEGSVWTNEQFF
TRBV2	TRBD1	TRBJ2-2	many	16	TGTGCCAGCAGTGAAGTAGGGGGGACAGGGTCGGTGGAGCTGTTTTTT	CASSEVGGTGSVELFF